This entry concerns a single T cell receptor beta chain. The record originates from a study of OX40 agonist ivuxolimab in advanced cancers. V was clipped by 6 bases and J by 1 base, with 7 bases between them. Germline V gives CDR1 MNHEY, CDR2 SVGAGI. The CDR3 is made up of 13 amino acids. Clones were sequenced by immunoSEQ multiplex PCR, and TCRdb holds only the in-frame ones, with some missing. The table includes around 90,000 clones, more than 75% detected once. The chain recombines TRBV6-5 with TRBJ1-3; D is possibly TRBD1 (5 bases). This specimen was CD4+ or CD8+ T cells sorted from blood, taken in a trial of the OX40 agonist ivuxolimab. The sequence was collected from an adult with an advanced solid tumor such as melanoma, head and neck, liver or kidney cancer. The CDR3: CASRTGSGNTIYF. The CDR3 DNA is TGTGCCAGCAGAACAGGTTCTGGAAACACCATATATTTT.